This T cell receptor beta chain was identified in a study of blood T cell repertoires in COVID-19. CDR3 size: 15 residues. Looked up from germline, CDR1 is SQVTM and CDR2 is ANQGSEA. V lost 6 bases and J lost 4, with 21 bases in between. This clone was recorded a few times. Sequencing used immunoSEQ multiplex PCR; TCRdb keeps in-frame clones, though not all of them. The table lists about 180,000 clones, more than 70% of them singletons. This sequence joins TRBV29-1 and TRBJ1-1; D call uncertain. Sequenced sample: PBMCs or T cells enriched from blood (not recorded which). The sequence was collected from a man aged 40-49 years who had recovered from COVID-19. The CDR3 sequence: CSVYPWSRSGTEAFF. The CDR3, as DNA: TGCAGCGTCTACCCCTGGAGTCGGTCGGGCACTGAAGCTTTCTTT.